This T cell receptor beta chain derives from a study of T-cell reconstitution after alpha-beta-depleted transplantation in children. This clonotype has a count of ten or more. Using unique molecular identifiers, the investigators prepared the TCRbeta library. TCRdb reprocessed the PCR reads via MiXCR and lists one record per CDR3 protein. Of hundreds of thousands of distinct CDR3 sequences listed, around 13% are singletons. The V and J ends lost 4 bases and 9 bases, in that order; junction bases with no gene match: 9. This CDR3 region has 15 residues. This sequence was found in a male patient under 18 who had a stem cell transplant for acute myeloid leukemia, so the T cells may come from the graft donor. Sequences were derived from PBMCs, mostly from graft donor cells, sampled 360 days after TCRalphabeta/CD19-depleted stem cell transplant. This chain uses TRBV12-3 or TRBV12-4 with TRBJ2-1, with 10 bases lining up with TRBD2. The CDR3 nucleotides read TGTGCCAGCAGTTCTCTAGCGGGAGTAAGTGGTGAGCAGTTCTTC. Translating it yields CASSSLAGVSGEQFF.